A single sample gave rise to the 27 T cell receptor beta chains below, sequenced in a study of blood T cell repertoires in COVID-19. The data were produced by immunoSEQ multiplex PCR, yet TCRdb's version contains in-frame clones alone and is incomplete. Of 55,000 to 60,000 clones in the sample, approximately 88% were seen once. Specimen: peripheral blood. These receptors came from a man aged 65 to 85 with active COVID-19.

This clone was recorded once. The J gene is TRBJ1-2, the V gene TRBV25-1; 7 bases are a match to TRBD1. J lost 2 bases, V lost 4 bases, and 7 bases had no gene match. The CDR3 totals 15 residues. CDR1 MGHDK and CDR2 SYGVNS come from the germline V gene. The CDR3 sequence: CASSAHRGSNYGYTF. DNA for the CDR3: TGTGCCAGCAGTGCCCACAGGGGTTCGAACTATGGCTACACCTTC.

The chain links TRBV3-1 (or the pseudogene TRBV3-2) to TRBJ2-7; 10 bases match TRBD2. The CDR3 has 13 amino acids. The germline gives CDR1 LGHDT, CDR2 YNNKEL (reference sequence). CDR3 region: CASSVRGLADAWV. The CDR3 region has the DNA TGTGCCAGCAGCGTCCGAGGACTAGCGGATGCGTGGGTC.

In its sample, this clone was seen a few times. The chain links TRBV6-1 to TRBJ2-7; no clear D gene. V lost 3 bases and J 3 bases, leaving 15 bases between the germline ends. The germline V gene has CDR1 MNHNS and CDR2 SASEGT. The CDR3 runs to 15 residues. CDR3 in DNA: TGTGCCAGCAGTGACGGCCCCGCGGTAGTCTACGAGCAGTACTTC. Translated: CASSDGPAVVYEQYF.

CDR3 sequence: CASSLFLGGAPRSGNTIYF. For the CDR3, the DNA is TGTGCCAGCAGCTTATTTTTAGGGGGTGCCCCGCGCTCTGGAAACACCATATATTTT. V usage is TRBV7-2 and J usage is TRBJ1-3; possible D gene TRBD1, 6 bases. With 2 bases removed from V and 0 bases from J, the gap between germline ends came to 20 bases. This CDR3 has 19 amino acids. Germline V lookup: CDR1 SGHTA, CDR2 FQGNSA.

V usage is TRBV19 and J usage is TRBJ1-4, with 8 bases lining up with TRBD1. Trimming removed 7 bases from V and 8 bases from J; junction bases left unmatched: 9. CDR1 is LNHDA, CDR2 SQIVND, per germline (reference sequence). The CDR3 contains 14 residues. The CDR3 protein is CASTLTGVREKLFF. In DNA, the CDR3 is TGTGCCAGTACCTTGACAGGGGTACGCGAAAAACTGTTTTTT.

The chain uses TRBV4-2 and TRBJ2-7; 10 nucleotides agree with TRBD1. Trimming removed 1 base from V and 4 bases from J; junction bases left unmatched: 7. CDR3 length: 16 amino acids. Germline CDR1 is LGHNA and CDR2 is YNFKEQ. The CDR3 region has the DNA TGTGCCAGCAGCCAAGCAGGGGACAGGGGTTTTTACGAGCAGTACTTC. Its translation: CASSQAGDRGFYEQYF.

This chain uses TRBV7-2 with TRBJ1-4; 9 nucleotides align to TRBD1. The V gene's germline CDR1 is SGHTA and CDR2 FQGNSA. The V and J ends lost 3 bases and 7 bases, in that order; junction bases with no gene match: 9. The CDR3 is made up of 16 amino acids. CDR3 sequence reads: CASSLYPGQGPEKLFF. CDR3 nucleotide sequence: TGTGCCAGCAGCTTGTATCCGGGACAGGGCCCTGAAAAACTGTTTTTT.

The chain links TRBV4-2 to TRBJ1-2; D might be TRBD1 (5 bases). Per the germline V gene, CDR1 is LGHNA and CDR2 is YNFKEQ. V lost 1 base and J 4 bases, leaving 10 bases between the germline ends. The CDR3 has 14 amino acids. For the CDR3, the DNA is TGTGCCAGCAGCCAAGTAGAGACAGTCTATGGCTACACCTTC. It yields the protein CASSQVETVYGYTF.

A single count supports this clone. V usage is TRBV4-2 and J usage is TRBJ2-1; D might be TRBD1 (8 bases). This CDR3 comprises 16 residues. V was shortened by 3 bases and J by 6 bases, with 18 bases between the two germline ends. Germline CDR1 LGHNA, CDR2 YNFKEQ. CDR3 DNA sequence: TGTGCCAGCAGCCACGCTAGGGGGGGACAGGCCAATGAGCAGTTCTTC. It yields the protein CASSHARGGQANEQFF.

The rearrangement links TRBV27 to TRBJ1-1; 7 nucleotides align to TRBD1. Germline V gene sequence: CDR1 MNHEY, CDR2 SMNVEV (reference sequence). The CDR3 contains 13 residues. V was clipped by 5 bases and J by 4 bases; unmatched bases: 4. CDR3 sequence: CASSAYRGTEAFF. As DNA, the CDR3 is TGTGCCAGCAGTGCCTACAGGGGCACTGAAGCTTTCTTT.

This chain connects TRBV7-2 to TRBJ2-3, with TRBD2 as a possible D gene (5 bases). Germline V gene data show CDR1 as SGHTA and CDR2 as FQGNSA. CDR3 length equals 16 residues. Trimming pared 8 bases from V and 4 bases from J, leaving 22 bases between. CDR3 sequence reads: CASLPPSGTLADTQYF. The CDR3 region has the DNA TGTGCCAGCCTTCCTCCAAGCGGAACCTTGGCAGATACGCAGTATTTT.

The gene calls are TRBV5-6 and TRBJ1-1, with D hard to call. Per germline, CDR1 SGHDT and CDR2 YYEEEE. V was shortened by 4 bases and J by 6 bases, with 10 bases between the two germline ends. The CDR3 covers 12 residues. CDR3 coding DNA: TGTGCCAGCAGCCGAAACAGAGCTGAAGCTTTCTTT. Its protein is CASSRNRAEAFF.

The chain links TRBV28 to TRBJ1-5; 7 positions agree with TRBD1. This CDR3 contains 14 residues. The germline V gene encodes CDR1 MDHEN and CDR2 SYDVKM. J lost 0 bases, V lost 5 bases, and 1 base had no gene match. This chain's CDR3 is CASSGTDSNQPQHF. CDR3 bases: TGTGCCAGCAGTGGGACAGATAGCAATCAGCCCCAGCATTTT.

This sequence joins TRBV7-3 and TRBJ2-1; 10 bases are a match to TRBD2. Germline loops: CDR1 SGHTA, CDR2 FQGTGA. The V and J ends lost 1 base and 6 bases, in that order; junction bases with no gene match: 3. The length of the CDR3 is 15 residues. The CDR3 DNA sequence: TGTGCCAGCAGCTTAAAGCGGGAGGGGAGCAATGAGCAGTTCTTC. Translation gives CASSLKREGSNEQFF.

The chain employs TRBV6-5 and TRBJ1-1, with TRBD1 matching over 9 bases. V dropped 6 bases and J dropped 1; count of bases not matched to a gene: 6. CDR1 and CDR2 from the germline V gene are MNHEY and SVGAGI. This CDR3 is built from 15 residues. The CDR3 DNA is TGTGCCAGCAGGTCCGGGACAGGGTCGAACACTGAAGCTTTCTTT. This encodes CASRSGTGSNTEAFF.

The V gene is TRBV6-5, the J gene TRBJ2-6, with D possibly TRBD1 on 5 matching bases. Germline CDR1 is MNHEY and CDR2 is SVGAGI. The CDR3 covers 15 residues. Trimming shortened V by 5 bases and J by 0 bases, and 8 bases separated the two germline ends. CDR3 region: CASSKQVSGANVLTF. The CDR3 nucleotides read TGTGCCAGCAGTAAACAGGTCTCTGGGGCCAACGTCCTGACTTTC.

This clone was seen a single time. The chain joins TRBV9 to TRBJ2-2; D gene ambiguous. The CDR3 consists of 14 residues. Germline V gene data show CDR1 as SGDLS and CDR2 as YYNGEE. Trimming shortened V by 3 bases and J by 0 bases, and 6 bases separated the two germline ends. CDR3 bases: TGTGCCAGCAGCGGCCGAGCGAACACCGGGGAGCTGTTTTTT. As protein: CASSGRANTGELFF.

V gene TRBV30 combines with J gene TRBJ1-1; D remains ambiguous. This CDR3 is 13 amino acids long. Germline CDR1 reads GTSNPN; CDR2 reads SVGIG (reference sequence). The V and J ends lost 2 bases and 1 base respectively, with 8 bases between them. The CDR3 spells CAWSTRRNTEAFF. CDR3 bases: TGTGCCTGGAGTACTCGGAGGAACACTGAAGCTTTCTTT.

V gene TRBV3-1 (or the pseudogene TRBV3-2) combines with J gene TRBJ2-3, with a tentative D call TRBD2 (5 bases). Between the trimmed V and J ends, which lost 2 bases and 0 bases, there was a span of 12 bases. The CDR3 is made up of 16 amino acids. Per the germline V gene, CDR1 is LGHDT and CDR2 is YNNKEL (reference sequence). CDR3 sequence reads: CASSQQAGGSTDTQYF. CDR3 DNA sequence: TGTGCCAGCAGCCAACAAGCTGGCGGGAGCACAGATACGCAGTATTTT.

CDR3 sequence: CASSQGRGLSGYTF. The CDR3, as DNA: TGCGCCAGCAGCCAAGGCAGGGGGCTAAGTGGCTACACCTTC. The chain combines TRBV4-1 with TRBJ1-2, with 8 bases identical to TRBD1. Germline V gene data show CDR1 as MGHRA and CDR2 as YSYEKL. Germline trimming cut 1 base from V and 7 bases from J; bases unmatched to any gene: 5. The CDR3 is 14 amino acids.

The rearrangement joins TRBV2 to TRBJ1-1; the D is unclear. Trimming removed 3 bases at V and 4 bases at J, with 12 bases between. The CDR3 contains 14 residues. Germline V gives CDR1 SNHLY, CDR2 FYNNEI. For the CDR3, the DNA is TGTGCCAGCAGTGAGTGGCGGGGAATCACTGAAGCTTTCTTT. Translation: CASSEWRGITEAFF.

This rearrangement joins TRBV5-4 to TRBJ2-4, with TRBD2 as a possible D gene (6 bases). Germline-derived CDR1 and CDR2 are SGHNT and YYREEE (reference sequence). V was shortened by 4 bases and J by 0 bases, with 11 bases between the two germline ends. The CDR3 is 15 amino acids. The chain's CDR3 is CASSLKAGAKNIQYF. The CDR3 nucleotides are TGTGCCAGCAGCCTGAAAGCGGGAGCCAAAAACATTCAGTACTTC.

The J gene is TRBJ2-5, the V gene TRBV12-3 or TRBV12-4; the D gene is possibly TRBD1 (5 bases). The CDR3 loop spans 13 amino acids. V was shortened by 7 bases and J by 4 bases, with 13 bases between the two germline ends. CDR3 residues: CASIYGAGETQYF. CDR3 DNA sequence: TGTGCCAGCATATATGGGGCAGGAGAGACCCAGTACTTC.

The chain combines TRBV4-1 with TRBJ1-1; 9 positions agree with TRBD1. The CDR3 loop spans 15 amino acids. Germline trimming cut 3 bases from V and 5 bases from J; bases unmatched to any gene: 7. Germline CDR1 reads MGHRA; CDR2 reads YSYEKL. CDR3: CASSQAYRGRTEAFF. The DNA for the CDR3 is TGCGCCAGCAGCCAGGCGTACAGGGGGCGTACTGAAGCTTTCTTT.

The V call is TRBV6-5, the J call TRBJ1-2, with D possibly TRBD1 on 6 matching bases. Germline CDR1 MNHEY, CDR2 SVGAGI. The CDR3 runs to 13 residues. V was pared by 5 bases and J by 4 bases, with 11 bases between. The CDR3 spells CASSQGSAYGYTF. The CDR3 coding sequence is TGTGCCAGCAGTCAGGGGTCGGCCTATGGCTACACCTTC.

The V gene is TRBV11-2, the J gene TRBJ2-7, with D uncertain. V was trimmed by 6 bases and J by 3 bases, leaving 21 bases between them. The CDR3 covers 16 residues. Germline CDR1 is SGHAT and CDR2 is FQNNGV. The chain's CDR3 is CASSHIDRGTNYEQYF. The CDR3 bases are TGTGCCAGCAGTCACATAGACCGAGGAACGAACTACGAGCAGTACTTC.

This clone was observed a handful of times. V is TRBV6-5 and J is TRBJ1-4; maybe TRBD1 (6 bases). The CDR3 is 14 residues long. Trimming took off 5 bases at V and 1 base at J, with 8 bases between the two ends. Germline V CDR1 and CDR2: MNHEY, SVGAGI. The CDR3 loop reads CASSIQGTNEKLFF. The CDR3 coding sequence is TGTGCCAGCAGTATACAGGGAACTAATGAAAAACTGTTTTTT.